One and the same sample provided the 12 T cell receptor beta chains below, sequenced in a study of T cells in Graves' hyperthyroidism and ophthalmopathy. The CDR3 regions of TCR beta were amplified from RNA transcripts. The HTBI primer set served for first-round RT-PCR of the TCR CDR3. TCRdb redid the calling of the multiplex PCR reads with MiXCR, one entry per CDR3 protein. The sample carries more than 450,000 distinct CDR3 sequences, less than 15% recorded once. Sequencing used blood. These TCRs come from a middle-aged woman with Graves' hyperthyroidism.

This clonotype has a count of ten or more. The chain couples TRBV7-8 to TRBJ2-1; 11 bases line up with TRBD1. Per germline, CDR1 SGHVS and CDR2 FQNEAQ. The CDR3 is 15 amino acids. The J segment lost 3 bases and the V segment lost 5 bases, leaving 3 bases of the junction unmatched. CDR3 protein: CASSRGTGGYNEQFF. In DNA form, the CDR3 reads TGTGCCAGCAGCCGAGGGACAGGGGGCTACAATGAGCAGTTCTTC.

In this sample, this clonotype turned up many times. V usage is TRBV28 and J usage is TRBJ2-6; D is unclear. Trimming took 6 bases from V and 0 from J, leaving 12 bases between them. This CDR3 has 16 residues. CDR1 MDHEN and CDR2 SYDVKM come from the germline V gene. The CDR3 loop is CASSLGPNSGANVLTF. CDR3 coding DNA: TGTGCCAGCAGCCTCGGACCGAACTCTGGGGCCAACGTCCTGACTTTC.

At least ten counts were recorded for this clonotype. This chain links TRBV11-1 with TRBJ2-7; D tentatively fits TRBD1 or TRBD2 (5 bases each). The V gene's germline CDR1 is SGHAT and CDR2 FQDESV (reference sequence). CDR3 length: 15 amino acids. Trimming pared 4 bases from V and 7 bases from J, leaving 20 bases between. The CDR3 sequence: CASSSVWQGRREQYF. In DNA form, the CDR3 reads TGTGCCAGCAGCTCCGTTTGGCAGGGACGGAGGGAGCAGTACTTC.

This clonotype was found many times. This chain uses TRBV6-1 with TRBJ2-7, with 7 bases that match TRBD1. Germline CDR1 and CDR2: MNHNS and SASEGT. Trimming removed 10 bases from V and 2 bases from J; junction bases left unmatched: 5. There are 12 residues in the CDR3. CDR3 DNA: TGTGCCACAGGGGACAGCACCTACGAGCAGTACTTC. Protein sequence: CATGDSTYEQYF.

This clonotype was seen ten or more times. This sequence joins TRBV29-1 and TRBJ2-1; 13 nucleotides match TRBD2. CDR3 length: 16 residues. V trimming: 4 bases; J trimming: 3 bases; junction bases outside the gene matches: 6. The V gene's germline CDR1 is SQVTM and CDR2 ANQGSEA. The CDR3 loop reads CSVAPTSGRIYNEQFF. The CDR3, as DNA: TGCAGCGTTGCCCCGACTAGCGGGAGGATCTACAATGAGCAGTTCTTC.

This clonotype showed up many times. The rearrangement joins TRBV28 to TRBJ2-5, with D maybe TRBD2 (5 bases). Germline loops: CDR1 MDHEN, CDR2 SYDVKM. Deletions cut 10 bases from V and 1 base from J, with 7 bases between. The CDR3 spans 11 residues. The CDR3 nucleotides read TGTGCCACACTAGGCCAAGAGACCCAGTACTTC. It codes for CATLGQETQYF.

In its sample, this clonotype was seen many times. This chain uses TRBV7-2 with TRBJ2-1; 9 bases map to TRBD2. This CDR3 has 17 amino acids. The germline gives CDR1 SGHTA, CDR2 FQGNSA. V lost 5 bases to trimming and J lost 6 bases; unmatched junction nucleotides: 14. The CDR3 nucleotides read TGTGCCAGCAGCCACTCCCCGCGCGGGGGGGGGGGCAATGAGCAGTTCTTC. It codes for CASSHSPRGGGGNEQFF.

This clonotype showed up many times. The V and J genes are TRBV30 and TRBJ2-3; 9 bases are a match to TRBD2. The CDR3 spans 15 residues. The germline CDR1 and CDR2 sequences are GTSNPN and SVGIG (reference sequence). V lost 2 bases and J lost 0; bases outside the gene matches: 3. The CDR3 sequence is CAWSLTSGSTDTQYF. The CDR3 DNA is TGTGCCTGGAGTCTAACTAGCGGGAGCACAGATACGCAGTATTTT.

This clonotype was found a few times. One end of the junction fails to match germline, which may point to a read error. The V and J genes are TRBV6-1 and TRBJ2-7; TRBD1 matches at 7 bases. Germline CDR1 reads MNHNS; CDR2 reads SASEGT. There are 15 residues in the CDR3. The CDR3, as DNA: TGTGCCAGCACCACCTTTAGGACAGGCCTCTACGGGCAGTACTTC. It specifies CASTTFRTGLYGQYF.

This chain joins TRBV5-1 and TRBJ1-1; 7 nucleotides match TRBD1. The length of the CDR3 is 15 residues. Germline lookup yields CDR1 SGHRS and CDR2 YFSETQ. V gave up 0 bases and J gave up 5 bases; unmatched junction bases: 7. CDR3 sequence: CASSLAGTVGTEAFF. In DNA, the CDR3 is TGCGCCAGCAGCTTGGCCGGGACAGTGGGGACTGAAGCTTTCTTT.

This clonotype was counted ten times or more. The V and J genes are TRBV28 and TRBJ2-2, with 7 bases that match TRBD1. Germline CDR1 is MDHEN and CDR2 is SYDVKM. V dropped 6 bases and J dropped 5; count of bases not matched to a gene: 15. CDR3 size: 17 residues. CDR3 DNA: TGTGCCAGCAGGACCCGGACAGGACACCGTCCTACCGGGGAGCTGTTTTTT. Translated: CASRTRTGHRPTGELFF.

In its sample, this clonotype was seen many times. V is TRBV27 and J is TRBJ2-3; D gene unclear. The CDR3 covers 14 residues. CDR1 and CDR2 from the germline V gene are MNHEY and SMNVEV (reference sequence). Trimming cost V 7 bases and J 2 bases, with 13 bases left between them. The CDR3 DNA sequence: TGTGCCAGCAATCGTGATGGGCCCACAGATACGCAGTATTTT. Protein: CASNRDGPTDTQYF.